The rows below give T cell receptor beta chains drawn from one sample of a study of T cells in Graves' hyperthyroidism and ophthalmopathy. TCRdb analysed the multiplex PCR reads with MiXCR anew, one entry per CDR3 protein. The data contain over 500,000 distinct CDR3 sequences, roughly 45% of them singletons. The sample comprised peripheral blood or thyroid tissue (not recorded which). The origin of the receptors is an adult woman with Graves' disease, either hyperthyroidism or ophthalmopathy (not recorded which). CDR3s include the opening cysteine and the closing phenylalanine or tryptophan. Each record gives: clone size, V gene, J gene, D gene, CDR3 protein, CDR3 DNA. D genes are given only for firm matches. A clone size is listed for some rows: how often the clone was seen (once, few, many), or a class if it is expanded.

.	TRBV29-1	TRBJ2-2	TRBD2	CSVEISGTGELFF	TGCAGCGTTGAGATTAGCGGGACCGGGGAGCTGTTTTTT
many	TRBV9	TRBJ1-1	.	CASSPEEARRSEAFF	TGTGCCAGCAGCCCAGAGGAGGCGAGGCGGTCTGAAGCTTTCTTT
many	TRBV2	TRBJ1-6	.	CASSGSSPLHF	TGTGCCAGCAGTGGAAGTTCACCCCTCCACTTT
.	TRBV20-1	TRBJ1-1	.	CSASESSGRVTEAFF	TGCAGTGCTAGTGAAAGTTCGGGCAGGGTGACTGAAGCTTTCTTT
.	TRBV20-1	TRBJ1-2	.	CSARDTGGYTF	TGCAGTGCTAGGGACACAGGGGGCTACACCTTC
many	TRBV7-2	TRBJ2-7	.	CASSYFGTASSSYEQYF	TGTGCCAGCAGCTACTTTGGGACTGCATCCAGCTCCTACGAGCAGTACTTC
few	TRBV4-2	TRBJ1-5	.	CASSLRGVSQPQHF	TGTGCCAGCAGCTTAAGGGGGGTAAGCCAGCCCCAGCATTTT
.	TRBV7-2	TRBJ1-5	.	CASSLEGQGPNQPQHF	TGTGCCAGCAGCTTGGAGGGTCAGGGGCCAAATCAGCCCCAGCATTTT
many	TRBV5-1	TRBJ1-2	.	CASSLEAGPNYGYTF	TGCGCCAGCAGCTTGGAAGCAGGGCCTAACTATGGCTACACCTTC
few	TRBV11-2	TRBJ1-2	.	CASSLVLAGYGYTF	TGTGCCAGCAGCTTGGTACTAGCGGGGTATGGCTACACCTTC
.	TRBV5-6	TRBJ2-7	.	CASSLRTAEQYF	TGTGCCAGCAGCCTTCGGACGGCCGAGCAGTACTTC
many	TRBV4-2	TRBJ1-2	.	CASSQIGNSNGYTF	TGTGCCAGCAGCCAAATTGGGAATTCCAATGGCTACACCTTC
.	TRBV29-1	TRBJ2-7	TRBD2	CSVEGGVPYEQYF	TGCAGCGTTGAGGGGGGGGTACCCTACGAGCAGTACTTC
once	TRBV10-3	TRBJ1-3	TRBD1	CATRGLTGDGTTIYF	TGTGCCACCCGGGGGTTGACAGGGGATGGGACCACCATATATTTT
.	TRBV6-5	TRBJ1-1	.	CASSYSHRNTEAFF	TGTGCCAGCAGTTATTCCCATAGGAACACTGAAGCTTTCTTT
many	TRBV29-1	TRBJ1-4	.	CSVGANEKLFF	TGCAGCGTGGGAGCTAATGAAAAACTGTTTTTT
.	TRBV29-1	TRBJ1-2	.	CSLSGDGYTF	TGCAGTCTTTCAGGGGATGGCTACACCTTC
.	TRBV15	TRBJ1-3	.	CATSRTGSGNTIYF	TGTGCCACCAGCAGAACAGGCTCTGGAAACACCATATATTTT
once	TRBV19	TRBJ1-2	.	CASSIATGNYGYTF	TGTGCCAGTAGTATTGCCACAGGGAACTATGGCTACACCTTC
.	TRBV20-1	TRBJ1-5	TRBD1	CSARDEDRAVAQPQHF	TGCAGTGCTAGAGATGAGGACAGGGCGGTCGCGCAGCCCCAGCATTTT
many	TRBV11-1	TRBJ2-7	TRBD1	CASSSRQGLDEQYF	TGTGCCAGCAGCTCAAGACAGGGGCTGGACGAGCAGTACTTC
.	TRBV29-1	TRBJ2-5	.	CSVARDGETQYF	TGCAGCGTTGCCAGGGACGGAGAGACCCAGTACTTC
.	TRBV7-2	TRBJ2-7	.	CASSFDGTGPDHFEQYF	TGTGCCAGCAGCTTTGACGGGACGGGGCCCGATCACTTCGAGCAGTACTTC
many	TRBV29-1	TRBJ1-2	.	CSVGSYGYTF	TGCAGCGTTGGGTCCTATGGCTACACCTTC
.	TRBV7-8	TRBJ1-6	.	CASSRGDGDSPLHF	TGTGCCAGCAGCCGCGGGGATGGAGATTCACCCCTCCACTTT
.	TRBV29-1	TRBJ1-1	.	CSATPGSRLTEAFF	TGCAGCGCAACCCCCGGCAGCCGTCTCACTGAAGCTTTCTTT
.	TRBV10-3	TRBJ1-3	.	CAISGGRLAGSIYF	TGTGCCATCAGTGGCGGGAGACTAGCGGGGTCCATATATTTT
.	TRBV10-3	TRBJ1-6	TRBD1	CAITTGPGGGESPLHF	TGTGCCATCACCACGGGACCAGGGGGCGGAGAGTCACCCCTCCACTTT
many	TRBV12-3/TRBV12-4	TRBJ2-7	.	CASSFRAGAYEQYF	TGTGCCAGCAGTTTTCGGGCAGGGGCCTACGAGCAGTACTTC
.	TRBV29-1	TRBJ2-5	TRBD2	CSGGGIQETQYF	TGCAGCGGGGGGGGTATCCAAGAGACCCAGTACTTC
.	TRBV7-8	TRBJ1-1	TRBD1	CASSVGTAANTEAFF	TGTGCCAGCAGCGTTGGGACAGCGGCAAACACTGAAGCTTTCTTT
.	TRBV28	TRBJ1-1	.	CASTPGLTEAFF	TGTGCCAGCACCCCGGGACTTACCGAAGCTTTCTTT
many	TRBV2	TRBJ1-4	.	CASSTADGPSLFF	TGTGCCAGCAGTACCGCTGACGGCCCTAGCCTGTTTTTT
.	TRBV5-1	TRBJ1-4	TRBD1	CASSVRGDEKLFF	TGCGCCAGCAGTGTCAGGGGGGATGAAAAACTGTTTTTT
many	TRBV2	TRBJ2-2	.	CASKEGSRTTGELFF	TGTGCCAGCAAGGAGGGTAGCCGAACTACCGGGGAGCTGTTTTTT
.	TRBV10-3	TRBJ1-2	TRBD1	CAISPGQANYGYTF	TGTGCCATCAGTCCGGGACAGGCTAACTATGGCTACACCTTC
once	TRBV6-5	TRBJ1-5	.	CASHVNSNQPHHF	TGTGCCAGCCACGTTAATAGCAATCAGCCCCATCATTTT
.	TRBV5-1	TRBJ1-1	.	CASTPDIRGTEAFF	TGCGCCAGCACACCAGATATACGAGGCACTGAAGCTTTCTTT
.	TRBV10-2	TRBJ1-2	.	CASSQQASYGYTF	TGCGCCAGCAGTCAACAGGCCTCCTATGGCTACACCTTC
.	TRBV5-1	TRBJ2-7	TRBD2	CASSRGLEVDEQYF	TGCGCCAGCAGCAGGGGACTAGAAGTTGACGAGCAGTACTTC
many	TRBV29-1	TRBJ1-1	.	CSVSGQLTEAFF	TGCAGCGTGTCAGGACAGTTAACTGAAGCTTTCTTT
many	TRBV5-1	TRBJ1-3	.	CASSGDNALSGNTIYF	TGCGCCAGCAGCGGGGACAACGCCCTCTCTGGAAACACCATATATTTT
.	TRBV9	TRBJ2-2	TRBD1	CASSGPGQGKTGELFF	TGTGCCAGCAGTGGACCGGGACAGGGGAAGACCGGGGAGCTGTTTTTT
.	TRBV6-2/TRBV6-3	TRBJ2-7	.	CASSSSRNEQYF	TGTGCCAGCAGTTCGTCCCGGAACGAGCAGTACTTC
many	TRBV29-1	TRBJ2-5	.	CSVDLRRGAGETQYF	TGCAGCGTTGATCTCAGGAGGGGGGCGGGGGAGACCCAGTACTTC
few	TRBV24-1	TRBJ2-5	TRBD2	CATSDLGLDGETQYF	TGTGCCACCAGTGATCTCGGACTAGATGGAGAGACCCAGTACTTC
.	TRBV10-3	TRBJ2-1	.	CAAAGLTNNEQFF	TGTGCCGCGGCGGGACTTACCAACAATGAGCAGTTCTTC
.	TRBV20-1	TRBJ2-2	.	CSARDVGQGSCFF	.
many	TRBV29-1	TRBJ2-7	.	CSVLTASYEQYF	TGCAGCGTTTTAACAGCATCCTACGAGCAGTACTTC
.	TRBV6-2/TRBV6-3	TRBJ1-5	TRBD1	CASSQRQGSNQPQHF	TGTGCCAGCAGTCAGAGACAGGGTAGCAATCAGCCCCAGCATTTT
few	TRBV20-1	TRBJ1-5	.	CSAMRGSNQPQHF	TGCAGTGCTATGAGGGGGTCGAATCAGCCCCAGCATTTT
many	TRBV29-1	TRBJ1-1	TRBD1	CSVRTGDTEAFF	TGCAGCGTTCGGACAGGGGACACTGAAGCTTTCTTT
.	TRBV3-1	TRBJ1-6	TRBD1	CASSLKPQGGGYNSPLHF	TGTGCCAGCAGCCTCAAACCCCAGGGGGGCGGGTATAATTCACCCCTCCACTTT
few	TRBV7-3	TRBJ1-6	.	CASNRGGNRHSPLHF	TGTGCCAGCAACCGAGGGGGAAACAGGCATTCACCCCTCCACTTT
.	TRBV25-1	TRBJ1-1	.	CASSASPKGRVFF	TGCGCCAGCAGTGCTTCCCCAAAAGGGAGAGTTTTCTTT
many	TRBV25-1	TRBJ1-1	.	CASSDYGTEAFF	TGTGCCAGCAGTGACTATGGGACTGAAGCTTTCTTT
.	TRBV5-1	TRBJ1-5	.	CASSYTGRNQPQHF	TGCGCCAGCAGCTATACAGGGCGAAATCAGCCCCAGCATTTT
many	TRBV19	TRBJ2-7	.	CASSIVGDAYEQYF	TGTGCCAGTAGTATAGTCGGAGATGCCTACGAGCAGTACTTC
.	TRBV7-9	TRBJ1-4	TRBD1	CASSSTGGSLAKLFF	TGTGCCAGCAGCTCCACAGGGGGCAGCCTGGCAAAACTGTTTTTT